The sample holds a few counts of the clone carrying this TCR beta chain. The antigen remains unidentified. Its ends do not fully match the called genes, so a read error is possible. Depth targeted 1 in 200,000 to 1 in 1 million T cells, averaging 10x coverage per clonotype. Profiled with immunoSEQ multiplex PCR; TCRdb holds only in-frame clones, not every one. The sample lists some 28,000 clones, around 57% seen once, with less than 15% in the top ten. The data were taken from a study of cytotoxic CD8 clonotypes in ibrutinib-treated CLL. Study-wide points: While tracking circulating CD8+ T-cell counts, baseline clonality exceeded that of age-matched healthy donors.

The V gene's germline CDR1 is SSHAT and CDR2 FNYEAQ (reference sequence). This CDR3 is built from 14 residues. Sequencing was performed on PBMCs, taken before ibrutinib treatment. This sequence joins TRBV7-7 and TRBJ2-3; weak D call: TRBD2 (6 bases). The sequence came from a human donor with chronic lymphocytic leukemia. CDR3 sequence: CASSPGLPPSTQYF. The CDR3 DNA reads TGTGCTAGCAGCCCTGGACTACCCCCAAGTACGCAGTATTTT.